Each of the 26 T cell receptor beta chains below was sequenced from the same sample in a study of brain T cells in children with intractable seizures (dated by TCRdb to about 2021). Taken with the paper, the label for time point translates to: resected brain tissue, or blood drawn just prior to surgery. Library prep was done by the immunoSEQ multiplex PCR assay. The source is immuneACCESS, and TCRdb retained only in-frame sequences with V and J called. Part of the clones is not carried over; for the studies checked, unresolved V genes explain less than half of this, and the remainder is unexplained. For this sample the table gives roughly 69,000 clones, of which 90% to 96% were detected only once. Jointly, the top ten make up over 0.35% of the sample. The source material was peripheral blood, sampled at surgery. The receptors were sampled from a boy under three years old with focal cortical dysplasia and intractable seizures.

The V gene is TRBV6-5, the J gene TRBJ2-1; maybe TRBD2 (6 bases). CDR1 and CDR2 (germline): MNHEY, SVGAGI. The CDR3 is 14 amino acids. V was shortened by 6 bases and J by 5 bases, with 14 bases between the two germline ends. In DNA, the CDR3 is TGTGCCAGCAGCTTAGCGGATGTTAACAATGAGCAGTTCTTC. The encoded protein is CASSLADVNNEQFF.

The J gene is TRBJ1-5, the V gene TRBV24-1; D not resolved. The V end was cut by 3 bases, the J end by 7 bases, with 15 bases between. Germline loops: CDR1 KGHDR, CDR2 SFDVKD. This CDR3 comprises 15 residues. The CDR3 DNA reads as TGTGCCACCAGTGATCCGCGAGAGGCGGGACAGCCCCAGCATTTT. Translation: CATSDPREAGQPQHF.

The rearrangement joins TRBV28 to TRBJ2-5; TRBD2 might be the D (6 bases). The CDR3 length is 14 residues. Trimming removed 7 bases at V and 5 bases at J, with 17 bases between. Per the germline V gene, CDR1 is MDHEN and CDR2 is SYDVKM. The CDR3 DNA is TGTGCCAGCACCAAAGCAGCAGGGAGGGAGACCCAGTACTTC. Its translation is CASTKAAGRETQYF.

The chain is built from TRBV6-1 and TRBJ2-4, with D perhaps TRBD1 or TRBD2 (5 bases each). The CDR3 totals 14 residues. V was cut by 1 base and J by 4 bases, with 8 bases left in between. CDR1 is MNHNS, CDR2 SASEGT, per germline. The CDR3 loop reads CASSEEWGKNIQYF. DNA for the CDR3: TGTGCCAGCAGTGAAGAATGGGGGAAAAACATTCAGTACTTC.

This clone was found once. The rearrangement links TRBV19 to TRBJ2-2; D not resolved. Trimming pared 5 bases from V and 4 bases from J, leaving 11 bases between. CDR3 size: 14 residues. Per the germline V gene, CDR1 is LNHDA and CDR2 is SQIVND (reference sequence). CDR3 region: CASSLAHGTGELFF. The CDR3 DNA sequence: TGTGCCAGTAGTCTGGCCCACGGCACCGGGGAGCTGTTTTTT.

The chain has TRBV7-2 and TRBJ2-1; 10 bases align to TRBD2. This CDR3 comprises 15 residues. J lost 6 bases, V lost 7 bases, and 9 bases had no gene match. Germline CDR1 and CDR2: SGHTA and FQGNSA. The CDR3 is CASTSRWTSGNEQFF. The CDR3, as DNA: TGTGCCAGCACCTCTCGGTGGACTAGCGGCAATGAGCAGTTCTTC.

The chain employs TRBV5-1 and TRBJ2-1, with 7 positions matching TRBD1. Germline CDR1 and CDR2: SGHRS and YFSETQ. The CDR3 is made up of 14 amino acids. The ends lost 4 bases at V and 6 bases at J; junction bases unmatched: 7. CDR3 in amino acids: CASSIRDSLNEQFF. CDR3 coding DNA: TGCGCCAGCAGCATAAGGGACAGCCTCAATGAGCAGTTCTTC.

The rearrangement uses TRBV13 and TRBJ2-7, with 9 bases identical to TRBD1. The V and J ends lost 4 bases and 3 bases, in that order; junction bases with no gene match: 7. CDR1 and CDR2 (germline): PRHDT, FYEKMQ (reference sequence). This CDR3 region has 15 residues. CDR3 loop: CASSSPGTGNYEQYF. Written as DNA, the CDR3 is TGTGCCAGCAGCTCCCCCGGGACAGGGAACTACGAGCAGTACTTC.

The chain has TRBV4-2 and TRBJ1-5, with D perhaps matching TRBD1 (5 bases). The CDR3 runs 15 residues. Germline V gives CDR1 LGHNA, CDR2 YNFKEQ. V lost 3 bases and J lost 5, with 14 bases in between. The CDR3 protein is CASSHIGVEDQPQHF. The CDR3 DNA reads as TGTGCCAGCAGCCATATAGGGGTGGAGGATCAGCCCCAGCATTTT.

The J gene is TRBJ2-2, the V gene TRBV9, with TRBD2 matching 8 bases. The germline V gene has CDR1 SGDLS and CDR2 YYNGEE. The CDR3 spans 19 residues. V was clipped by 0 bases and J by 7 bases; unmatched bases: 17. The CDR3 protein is CASSVASGQAGVFFGELFF. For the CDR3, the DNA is TGTGCCAGCAGCGTAGCGTCGGGGCAAGCGGGGGTTTTTTTCGGGGAGCTGTTTTTT.

The CDR3 bases are TGTGCCACCAGCAGAAGCCTCCGGGACAGGGAGTTTAAAAGCAATCAGCCCCAGCATTTT. Its translation: CATSRSLRDREFKSNQPQHF. The V and J genes are TRBV15 and TRBJ1-5; 9 bases fit TRBD1. With V trimmed by 2 bases and J by 1 base, 15 bases remained unmatched. The germline V gene encodes CDR1 LNHNV and CDR2 YYDKDF (reference sequence). The CDR3 has 20 amino acids.

CDR3 amino acids: CAISETGYNSPLHF. CDR3 nucleotide sequence: TGTGCCATCAGTGAGACAGGGTATAATTCACCCCTCCACTTT. The genes are TRBV10-3 and TRBJ1-6, with D possibly being TRBD1 (6 bases). V gave up 2 bases and J gave up 4 bases, with 6 bases separating them. CDR1 and CDR2 from the germline V gene are ENHRY and SYGVKD. The CDR3 sequence is 14 residues long.

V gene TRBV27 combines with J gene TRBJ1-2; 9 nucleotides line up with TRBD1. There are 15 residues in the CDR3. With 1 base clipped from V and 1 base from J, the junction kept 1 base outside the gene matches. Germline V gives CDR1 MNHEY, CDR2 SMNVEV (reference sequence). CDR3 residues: CASSLWGQGNYGYTF. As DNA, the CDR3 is TGTGCCAGCAGTTTATGGGGACAGGGTAACTATGGCTACACCTTC.

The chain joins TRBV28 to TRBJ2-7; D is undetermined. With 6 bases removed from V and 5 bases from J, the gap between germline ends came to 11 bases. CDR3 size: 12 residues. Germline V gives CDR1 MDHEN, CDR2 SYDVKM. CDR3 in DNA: TGTGCCAGCAGACCCCGAAGCCACGAGCAGTACTTC. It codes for CASRPRSHEQYF.

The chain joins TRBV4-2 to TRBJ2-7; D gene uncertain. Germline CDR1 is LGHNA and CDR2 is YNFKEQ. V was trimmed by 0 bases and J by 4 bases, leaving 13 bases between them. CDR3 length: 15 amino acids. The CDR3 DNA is TGTGCCAGCAGCCAAGATGGCGTGGGATTATACGAGCAGTACTTC. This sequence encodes CASSQDGVGLYEQYF.

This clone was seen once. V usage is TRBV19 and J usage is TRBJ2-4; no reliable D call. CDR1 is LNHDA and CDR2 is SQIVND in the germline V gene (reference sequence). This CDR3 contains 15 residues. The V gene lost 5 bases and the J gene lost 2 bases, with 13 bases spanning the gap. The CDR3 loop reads CASSPVGFSKNIQYF. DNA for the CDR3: TGTGCCAGTAGTCCAGTGGGGTTTTCCAAAAACATTCAGTACTTC.

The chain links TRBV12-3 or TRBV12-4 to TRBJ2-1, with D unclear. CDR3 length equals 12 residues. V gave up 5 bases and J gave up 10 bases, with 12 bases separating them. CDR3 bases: TGTGCCAGCAGTCCCGTATTGGGCGAGCAGTTCTTC. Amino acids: CASSPVLGEQFF.

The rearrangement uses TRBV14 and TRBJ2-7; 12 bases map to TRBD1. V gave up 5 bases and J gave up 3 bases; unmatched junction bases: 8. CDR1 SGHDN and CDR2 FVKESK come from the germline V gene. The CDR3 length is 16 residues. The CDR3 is CASSDQGQGAFYEQYF. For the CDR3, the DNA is TGTGCCAGCAGCGATCAGGGACAGGGGGCGTTCTACGAGCAGTACTTC.

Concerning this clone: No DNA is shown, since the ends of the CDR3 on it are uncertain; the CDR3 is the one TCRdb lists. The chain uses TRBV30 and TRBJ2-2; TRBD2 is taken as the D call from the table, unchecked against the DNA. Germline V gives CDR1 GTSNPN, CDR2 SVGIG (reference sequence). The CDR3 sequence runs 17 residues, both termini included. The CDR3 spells CAWGDGTSGGIWRGAVF.

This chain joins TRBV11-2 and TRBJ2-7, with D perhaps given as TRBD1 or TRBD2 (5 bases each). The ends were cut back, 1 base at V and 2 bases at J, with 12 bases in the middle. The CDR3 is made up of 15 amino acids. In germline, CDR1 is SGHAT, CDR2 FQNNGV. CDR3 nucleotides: TGTGCCAGCAGCTTAGGAGGGGCCTTCCCCTACGAGCAGTACTTC. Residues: CASSLGGAFPYEQYF.

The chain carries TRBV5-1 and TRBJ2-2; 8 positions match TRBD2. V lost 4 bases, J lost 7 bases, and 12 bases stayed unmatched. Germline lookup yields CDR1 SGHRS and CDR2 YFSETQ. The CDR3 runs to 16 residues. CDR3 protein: CASSLRERELSGELFF. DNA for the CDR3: TGCGCCAGCAGCCTTAGGGAGCGGGAGTTAAGCGGGGAGCTGTTTTTT.

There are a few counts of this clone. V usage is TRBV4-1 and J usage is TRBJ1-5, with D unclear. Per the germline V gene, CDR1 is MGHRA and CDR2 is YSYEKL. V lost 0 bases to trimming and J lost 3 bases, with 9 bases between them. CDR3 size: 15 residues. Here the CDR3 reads CASSQDWRFNQPQHF. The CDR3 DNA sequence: TGCGCCAGCAGCCAAGATTGGCGGTTCAATCAGCCCCAGCATTTT.

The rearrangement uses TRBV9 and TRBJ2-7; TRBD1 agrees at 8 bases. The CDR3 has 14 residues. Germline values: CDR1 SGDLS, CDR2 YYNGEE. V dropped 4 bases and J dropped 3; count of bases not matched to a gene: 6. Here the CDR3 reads CASSPRTGFYEQYF. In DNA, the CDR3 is TGTGCCAGCAGCCCACGGACAGGGTTCTACGAGCAGTACTTC.

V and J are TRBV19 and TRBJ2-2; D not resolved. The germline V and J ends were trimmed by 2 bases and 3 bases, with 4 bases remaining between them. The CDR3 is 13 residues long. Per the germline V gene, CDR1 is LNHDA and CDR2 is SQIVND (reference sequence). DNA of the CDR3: TGTGCCAGTAGTATAAGGCACACCGGGGAGCTGTTTTTT. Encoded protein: CASSIRHTGELFF.

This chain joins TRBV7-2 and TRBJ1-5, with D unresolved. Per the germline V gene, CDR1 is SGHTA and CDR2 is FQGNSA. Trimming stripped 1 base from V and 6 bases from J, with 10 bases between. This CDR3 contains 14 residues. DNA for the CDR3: TGTGCCAGCAGCTTAGGGGCAGGATCTCAGCCCCAGCATTTT. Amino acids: CASSLGAGSQPQHF. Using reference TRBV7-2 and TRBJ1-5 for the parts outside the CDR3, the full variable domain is GAGVSQSPSNKVTEKGKDVELRCDPISGHTALYWYRQSLGQGLEFLIYFQGNSAPDKSGLPSDRFSAERTGGSVSTLTIQRTQQEDSAVYLCASSLGAGSQPQHFGDGTRLSIL.

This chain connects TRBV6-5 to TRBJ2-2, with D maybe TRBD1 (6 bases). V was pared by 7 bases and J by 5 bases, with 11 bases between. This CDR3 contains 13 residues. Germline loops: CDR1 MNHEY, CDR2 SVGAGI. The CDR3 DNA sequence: TGTGCCAGCAACCGGGACACGACCGGGGAGCTGTTTTTT. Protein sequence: CASNRDTTGELFF.